A single T cell receptor (beta chain) is shown here with its context. What it recognizes is unknown. The data belong to a study of T cell responses to AZD1222 COVID-19 vaccine. At the level of the study: Second-dose schedules of about 4 or about 12 weeks were combined. Study conclusions and caveats: Among vaccine-associated CD4 TCRs, coverage spanned spike, with dominance at 160-218 and 743-854. A mostly white British donor set with more females was recruited, and clonal diversity was possibly underestimated. Spike-specific TCR breadth and depth grew following two AZD1222 doses.

Germline V gene data show CDR1 as SGDLS and CDR2 as YYNGEE. The trim removed 3 bases at V and 8 bases at J, leaving 12 bases unmatched. The CDR3 spans 15 residues. Sequenced by immunoSEQ multiplex PCR; TCRdb stores in-frame clones only, minus some. The sample shows 100,000 to 150,000 clones, 88% of them seen only once. This chain connects TRBV9 to TRBJ1-2; TRBD1 matches 8 bases. The starting material was peripheral blood, obtained on day 0 of AZD1222 vaccination. The sequence was collected from an adult in good health. The CDR3 sequence is CASSAGGTGLWGYTF. The CDR3 coding sequence is TGTGCCAGCAGCGCAGGTGGGACAGGCCTTTGGGGCTACACCTTC.